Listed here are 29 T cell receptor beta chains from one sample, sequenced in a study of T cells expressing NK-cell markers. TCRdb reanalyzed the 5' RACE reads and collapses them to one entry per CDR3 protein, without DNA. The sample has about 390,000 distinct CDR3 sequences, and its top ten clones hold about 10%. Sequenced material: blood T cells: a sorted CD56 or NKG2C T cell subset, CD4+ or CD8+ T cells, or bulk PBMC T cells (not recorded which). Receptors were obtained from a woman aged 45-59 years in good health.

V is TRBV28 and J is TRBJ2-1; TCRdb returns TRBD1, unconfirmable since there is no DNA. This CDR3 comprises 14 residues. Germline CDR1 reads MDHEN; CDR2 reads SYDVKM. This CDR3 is CASSSRDRANEQFF.

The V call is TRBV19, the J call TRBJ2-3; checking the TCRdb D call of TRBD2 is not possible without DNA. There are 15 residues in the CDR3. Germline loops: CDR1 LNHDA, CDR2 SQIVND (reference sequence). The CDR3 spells CASTTGLAGPDTQYF.

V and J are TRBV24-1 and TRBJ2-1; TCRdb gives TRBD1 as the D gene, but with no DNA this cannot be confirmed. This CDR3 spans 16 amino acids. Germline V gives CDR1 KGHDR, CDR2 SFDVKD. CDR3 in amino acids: CATSTGGNPRNNEQFF.

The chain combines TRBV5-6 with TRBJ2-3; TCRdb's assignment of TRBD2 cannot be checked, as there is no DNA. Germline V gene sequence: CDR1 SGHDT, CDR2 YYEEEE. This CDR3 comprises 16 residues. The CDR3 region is CASSLGIREGQDTQYF.

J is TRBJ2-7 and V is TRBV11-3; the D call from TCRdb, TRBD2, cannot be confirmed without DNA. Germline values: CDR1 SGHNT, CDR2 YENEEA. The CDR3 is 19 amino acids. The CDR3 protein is CASSPPPGTSGRPPYEQYF.

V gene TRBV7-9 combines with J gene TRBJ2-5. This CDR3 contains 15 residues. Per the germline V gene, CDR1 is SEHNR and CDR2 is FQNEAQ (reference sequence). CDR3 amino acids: CASSLALGFKETQYF.

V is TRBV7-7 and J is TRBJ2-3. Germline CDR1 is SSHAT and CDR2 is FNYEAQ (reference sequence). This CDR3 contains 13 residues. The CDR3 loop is CASSSRSLDTQYF.

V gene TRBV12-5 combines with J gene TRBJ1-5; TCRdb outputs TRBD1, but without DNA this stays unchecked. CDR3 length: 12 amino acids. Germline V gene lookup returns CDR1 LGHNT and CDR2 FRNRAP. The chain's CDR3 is CASGLAGQPQHF.

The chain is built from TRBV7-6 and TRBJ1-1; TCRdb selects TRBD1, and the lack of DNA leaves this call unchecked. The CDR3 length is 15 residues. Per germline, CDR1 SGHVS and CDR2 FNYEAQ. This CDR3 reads CASSRGQTQVTEAFF.

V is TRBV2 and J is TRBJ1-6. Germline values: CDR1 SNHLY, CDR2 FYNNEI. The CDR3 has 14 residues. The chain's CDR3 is CASSDSVGNSPLHF.

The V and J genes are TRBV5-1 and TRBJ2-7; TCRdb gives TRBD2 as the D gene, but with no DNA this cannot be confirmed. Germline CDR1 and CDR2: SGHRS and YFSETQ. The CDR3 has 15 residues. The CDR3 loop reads CASSSTGTSGLEQYF.

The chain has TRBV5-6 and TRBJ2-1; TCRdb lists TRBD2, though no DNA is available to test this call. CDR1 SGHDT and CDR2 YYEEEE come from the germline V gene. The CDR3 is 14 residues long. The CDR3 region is CASSWPGLGAEQFF. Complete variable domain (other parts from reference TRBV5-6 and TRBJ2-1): DAGVTQSPTHLIKTRGQQVTLRCSPKSGHDTVSWYQQALGQGPQFIFQYYEEEERQRGNFPDRFSGHQFPNYSSELNVNALLLGDSALYLCASSWPGLGAEQFFGPGTRLTVL.

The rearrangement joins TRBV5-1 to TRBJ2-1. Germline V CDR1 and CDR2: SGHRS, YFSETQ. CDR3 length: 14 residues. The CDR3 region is CASSLGLAAHEQFF.

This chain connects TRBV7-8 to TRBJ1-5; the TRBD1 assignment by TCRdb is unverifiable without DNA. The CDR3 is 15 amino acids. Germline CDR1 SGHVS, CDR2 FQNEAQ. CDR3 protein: CASSTPTGNFGPQHF.

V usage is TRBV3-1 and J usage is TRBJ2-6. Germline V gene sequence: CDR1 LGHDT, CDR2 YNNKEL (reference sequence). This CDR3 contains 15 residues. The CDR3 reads CASSDRAFGANVLTF.

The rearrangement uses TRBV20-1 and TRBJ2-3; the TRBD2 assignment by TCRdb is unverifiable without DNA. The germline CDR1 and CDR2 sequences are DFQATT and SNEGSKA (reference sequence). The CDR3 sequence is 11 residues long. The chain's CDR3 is CSALAGVTQYF.

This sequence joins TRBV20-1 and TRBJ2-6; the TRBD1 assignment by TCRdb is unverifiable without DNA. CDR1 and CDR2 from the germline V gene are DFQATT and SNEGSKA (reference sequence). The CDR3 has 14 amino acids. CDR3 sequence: CSVEDRAGANVLTF.

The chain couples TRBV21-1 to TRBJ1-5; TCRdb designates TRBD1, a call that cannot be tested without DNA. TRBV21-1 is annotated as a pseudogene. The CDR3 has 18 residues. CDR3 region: CASSKLRETGYSNQPQHF.

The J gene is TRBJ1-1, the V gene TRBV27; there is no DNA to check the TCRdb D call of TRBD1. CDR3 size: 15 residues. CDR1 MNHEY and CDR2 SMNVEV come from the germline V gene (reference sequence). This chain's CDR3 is CASSRPRGMGTEAFF.

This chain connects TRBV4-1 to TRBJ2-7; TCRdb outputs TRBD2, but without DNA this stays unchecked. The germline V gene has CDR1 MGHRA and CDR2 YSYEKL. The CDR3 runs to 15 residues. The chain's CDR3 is CASSHPRGGRYEQYF.

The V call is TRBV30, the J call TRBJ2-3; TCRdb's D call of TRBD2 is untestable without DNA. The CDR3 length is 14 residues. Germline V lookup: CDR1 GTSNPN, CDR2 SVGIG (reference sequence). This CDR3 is CAWSALARADTQYF.

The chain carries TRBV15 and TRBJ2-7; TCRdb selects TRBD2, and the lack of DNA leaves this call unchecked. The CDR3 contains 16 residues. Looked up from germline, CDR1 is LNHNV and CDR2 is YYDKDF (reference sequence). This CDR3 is CATSRTQRPVPYEQYF.

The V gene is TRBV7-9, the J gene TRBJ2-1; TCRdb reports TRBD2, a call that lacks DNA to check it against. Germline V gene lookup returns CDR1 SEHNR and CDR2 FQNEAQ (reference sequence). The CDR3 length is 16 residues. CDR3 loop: CASSLGGSRSYNEQFF.

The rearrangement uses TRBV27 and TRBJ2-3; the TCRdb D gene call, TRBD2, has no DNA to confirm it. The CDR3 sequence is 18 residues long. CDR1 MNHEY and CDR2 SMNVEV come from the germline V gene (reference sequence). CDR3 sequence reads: CASSPLPTTSGPTDTQYF.

The CDR3: CATSREYRTDTQYF. The chain couples TRBV15 to TRBJ2-3. The germline CDR1 and CDR2 sequences are LNHNV and YYDKDF (reference sequence). The CDR3 length is 14 residues.

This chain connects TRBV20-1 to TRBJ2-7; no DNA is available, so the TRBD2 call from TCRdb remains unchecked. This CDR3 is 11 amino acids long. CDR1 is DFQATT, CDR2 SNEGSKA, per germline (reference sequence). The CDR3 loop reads CSASVAGGQYF.

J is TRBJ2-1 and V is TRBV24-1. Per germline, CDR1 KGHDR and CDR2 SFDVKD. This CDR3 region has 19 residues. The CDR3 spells CATSDLAGWRNSSYNEQFF.

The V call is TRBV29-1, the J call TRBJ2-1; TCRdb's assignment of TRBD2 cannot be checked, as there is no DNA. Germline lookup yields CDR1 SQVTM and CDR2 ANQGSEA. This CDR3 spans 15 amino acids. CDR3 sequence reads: CSVEGLSSSYNEQFF.

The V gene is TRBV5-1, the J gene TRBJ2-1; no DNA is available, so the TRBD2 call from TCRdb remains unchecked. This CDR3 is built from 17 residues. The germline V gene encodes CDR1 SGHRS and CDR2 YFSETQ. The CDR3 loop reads CASSSTSGGASYNEQFF.